One sample yielded the 5 T cell receptor beta chains listed below, sequenced in a study of PD-1 blockade in classical Hodgkin lymphoma. Sequencing used immunoSEQ multiplex PCR; TCRdb keeps in-frame clones, though not all of them. This table holds about 97,000 clones, around 89% found once. All trial patients relapsed after autologous stem cell transplantation. The material sequenced was peripheral blood mononuclear cells (PBMCs), taken before the second cycle of nivolumab. The receptor set was obtained from a human donor with classical Hodgkin lymphoma.

The chain combines TRBV6-5 with TRBJ2-1; 8 bases fit TRBD2. The CDR3 runs 15 residues. Germline CDR1 and CDR2: MNHEY and SVGAGI. With 2 bases clipped from V and 5 bases from J, the junction kept 5 bases outside the gene matches. The CDR3 reads CASSYIAGIDNEQFF. Here the CDR3 DNA reads TGTGCCAGCAGTTACATAGCGGGGATTGACAATGAGCAGTTCTTC.

V and J are TRBV6-6 and TRBJ2-1; D remains ambiguous. The CDR3 contains 13 residues. In germline, CDR1 is MNHNY, CDR2 SVGAGI (reference sequence). Trimming removed 6 bases from V and 5 bases from J, with 11 bases in between. This CDR3 reads CASRTRQNNEQFF. The CDR3, as DNA: TGTGCCAGCAGAACAAGACAAAACAATGAGCAGTTCTTC.

This clone was observed a few times. The chain employs TRBV4-2 and TRBJ1-1; 8 bases match TRBD1. From germline, CDR1 is LGHNA and CDR2 YNFKEQ. The V gene end was trimmed by 3 bases and the J gene end by 7 bases; junction bases not matched to a gene: 7. The CDR3 loop spans 14 amino acids. The chain's CDR3 is CASSQRTGQNEAFF. In DNA, the CDR3 is TGTGCCAGCAGCCAGAGGACAGGGCAGAATGAAGCTTTCTTT.

The chain recombines TRBV13 with TRBJ1-4; D call uncertain. Between the trimmed V and J ends, which lost 3 bases and 0 bases, there was a span of 11 bases. Germline assignment: CDR1 PRHDT and CDR2 FYEKMQ (reference sequence). The CDR3 contains 16 residues. The CDR3 nucleotides are TGTGCCAGCAGCTTGCTGCGGGATGCAACTAATGAAAAACTGTTTTTT. Encoded protein: CASSLLRDATNEKLFF. Variable domain in full (rest from reference TRBV13 and TRBJ1-4): AAGVIQSPRHLIKEKRETATLKCYPIPRHDTVYWYQQGPGQDPQFLISFYEKMQSDKGSIPDRFSAQQFSDYHSELNMSSLELGDSALYFCASSLLRDATNEKLFFGSGTQLSVL.

The chain joins TRBV7-2 to TRBJ2-1; 12 nucleotides match TRBD2. J was trimmed by 7 bases and V by 4 bases; bases with no gene match: 8. CDR3 size: 16 residues. Germline CDR1 SGHTA, CDR2 FQGNSA. The CDR3 bases are TGTGCCAGCAGCTCCTCTAGCGGGGGGGCGAGGAATGAGCAGTTCTTC. Its translation is CASSSSSGGARNEQFF. Supplemented by reference TRBV7-2 and TRBJ2-1, the full variable domain reads GAGVSQSPSNKVTEKGKDVELRCDPISGHTALYWYRQSLGQGLEFLIYFQGNSAPDKSGLPSDRFSAERTGGSVSTLTIQRTQQEDSAVYLCASSSSSGGARNEQFFGPGTRLTVL.